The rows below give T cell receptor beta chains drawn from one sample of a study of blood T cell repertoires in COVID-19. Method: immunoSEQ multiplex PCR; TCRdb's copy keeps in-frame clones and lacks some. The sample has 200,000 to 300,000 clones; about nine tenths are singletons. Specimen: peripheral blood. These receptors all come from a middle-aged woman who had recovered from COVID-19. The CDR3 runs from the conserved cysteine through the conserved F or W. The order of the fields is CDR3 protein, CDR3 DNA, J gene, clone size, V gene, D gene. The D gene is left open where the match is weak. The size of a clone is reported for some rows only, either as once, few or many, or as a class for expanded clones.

CASTGLADTGELFF	TGTGCCAGCACCGGACTAGCGGACACCGGGGAGCTGTTTTTT	TRBJ2-2	.	TRBV2	TRBD2
CASSLGWRSGGRNEQFF	TGTGCCAGCAGCTTAGGCTGGCGGTCGGGGGGGCGGAATGAGCAGTTCTTC	TRBJ2-1	.	TRBV11-2	TRBD2
CASSLKGPRTACNQPQHF	TGTGCCAGCAGCTTAAAGGGGCCCCGGACGGCCTGCAATCAGCCCCAGCATTTT	TRBJ1-5	many	TRBV7-3	.
CASSYSKSYGYTF	TGTGCCAGCAGTTACTCTAAGAGCTATGGCTACACCTTC	TRBJ1-2	.	TRBV6-5	.
CAISVTGTVYGYTF	TGTGCCATCAGTGTTACCGGGACAGTATATGGCTACACCTTC	TRBJ1-2	.	TRBV10-3	TRBD1
CSVGDRGRWETQYF	TGCAGCGTTGGGGACAGGGGGCGATGGGAGACCCAGTACTTC	TRBJ2-5	.	TRBV29-1	TRBD1
CASSLIGQGSYEQYF	TGCGCCAGCAGCTTGATTGGACAGGGATCCTACGAGCAGTACTTC	TRBJ2-7	.	TRBV5-1	TRBD1
CASSFDRGQNEQYF	TGTGCCAGTAGTTTCGACAGGGGTCAGAACGAGCAGTACTTC	TRBJ2-7	.	TRBV19	TRBD1
CAWSVSPGSGPYIREQFF	TGTGCCTGGAGTGTTAGCCCGGGGTCTGGTCCATATATCAGGGAGCAGTTCTTC	TRBJ2-1	.	TRBV30	.
CASSPWLAGRKTQYF	TGTGCCAGCAGCCCCTGGCTAGCGGGGAGGAAGACCCAGTACTTC	TRBJ2-5	.	TRBV7-2	TRBD2
CASGLDRGRGDTQYF	TGTGCCAGCGGACTTGACAGGGGGCGCGGAGATACGCAGTATTTT	TRBJ2-3	.	TRBV7-3	TRBD1
CASSLSGRQETQYF	TGTGCCAGCAGCTTATCCGGTCGTCAAGAGACCCAGTACTTC	TRBJ2-5	.	TRBV7-9	.
CASGSGGARTDTQYF	TGCGCCAGCGGAAGCGGGGGGGCCCGGACAGATACGCAGTATTTT	TRBJ2-3	.	TRBV5-1	TRBD2
CASSYSPSGGAYEQYF	TGTGCCAGCAGTTACTCCCCCAGCGGGGGGGCGTACGAGCAGTACTTC	TRBJ2-7	.	TRBV6-2/TRBV6-3	TRBD2
CASSSGQVGTNEKLFF	TGCGCCAGCAGTTCTGGACAGGTCGGAACTAATGAAAAACTGTTTTTT	TRBJ1-4	.	TRBV5-1	TRBD1
CSVGRVQETQYF	TGCAGCGTTGGCAGGGTACAAGAGACCCAGTACTTC	TRBJ2-5	.	TRBV29-1	.
CASSLEGTRVLSYNEQFF	TGTGCCAGTAGTTTAGAGGGAACTAGAGTACTCTCCTACAATGAGCAGTTCTTC	TRBJ2-1	.	TRBV19	.
CASSGQGTDTQYF	TGTGCCAGCAGCGGACAGGGAACAGATACGCAGTATTTT	TRBJ2-3	.	TRBV6-2/TRBV6-3	TRBD1
CASSTIANEKLFF	TGCGCCAGCAGCACAATCGCCAATGAAAAACTGTTTTTT	TRBJ1-4	.	TRBV5-1	.
CASSATGILGANVLTF	TGTGCCAGTAGTGCCACAGGTATACTCGGGGCCAACGTCCTGACTTTC	TRBJ2-6	.	TRBV19	.
CASSFDRGGWQFF	TGTGCCAGCAGCTTTGACCGGGGTGGCTGGCAGTTCTTC	TRBJ2-1	.	TRBV5-6	.
CASGPPNRGHQPQHF	TGTGCTAGTGGTCCCCCGAACAGGGGCCATCAGCCCCAGCATTTT	TRBJ1-5	.	TRBV12-5	TRBD1
CASSPGTYSNQPQHF	TGTGCCAGCAGCCCGGGGACTTACAGCAATCAGCCCCAGCATTTT	TRBJ1-5	.	TRBV6-6	.
CASSLEGWETEAFF	TGTGCCAGCAGCCTGGAGGGTTGGGAGACTGAAGCTTTCTTT	TRBJ1-1	.	TRBV3-1/TRBV3-2	.
CASSLTGAGTEAFF	TGTGCCAGCAGCTTGACAGGGGCTGGGACTGAAGCTTTCTTT	TRBJ1-1	.	TRBV7-3	TRBD1
CASSVRGARGGKQETQYF	TGTGCCAGCAGCGTCCGGGGGGCGCGGGGGGGAAAACAAGAGACCCAGTACTTC	TRBJ2-5	few	TRBV9	TRBD2
CASSIKGAGANVLTF	TGTGCCAGTAGTATAAAGGGGGCGGGGGCCAACGTCCTGACTTTC	TRBJ2-6	.	TRBV19	TRBD1
CASSRQGQETQYF	TGTGCCAGCTCCAGACAGGGGCAAGAGACCCAGTACTTC	TRBJ2-5	.	TRBV7-3	TRBD1
CASSIGGEAFF	TGTGCCAGTAGTATTGGAGGTGAAGCTTTCTTT	TRBJ1-1	.	TRBV19	.
CASSPSEGGGIQYF	TGTGCCAGCTCACCCTCGGAAGGGGGGGGCATTCAGTACTTC	TRBJ2-4	.	TRBV18	.
CASSSQGLEGYTF	TGTGCCAGCAGTTCCCAGGGTCTGGAGGGCTACACCTTC	TRBJ1-2	.	TRBV27	.
CASSSQLADTQYF	TGTGCCAGCAGTTCACAACTAGCAGATACGCAGTATTTT	TRBJ2-3	.	TRBV12-3/TRBV12-4	.
CASSIYRGPNTGELFF	TGTGCCAGTAGTATCTACAGGGGGCCGAACACCGGGGAGCTGTTTTTT	TRBJ2-2	.	TRBV19	TRBD1
CASSLARSHTQYF	TGTGCCAGCAGCTTAGCGCGATCTCATACGCAGTATTTT	TRBJ2-3	.	TRBV7-2	.
CASSRGQLSYNEQFF	TGTGCCAGCAGCCGCGGACAGTTGTCCTACAATGAGCAGTTCTTC	TRBJ2-1	.	TRBV11-2	.
CSASSEGPSEAFF	TGCAGTGCTAGTTCAGAGGGCCCCAGTGAAGCTTTCTTT	TRBJ1-1	.	TRBV20-1	.
CASSFSGTLSSYEQYF	TGTGCCAGCAGCTTTTCCGGTACCTTGAGCTCCTACGAGCAGTACTTC	TRBJ2-7	once	TRBV7-2	.
CATSGNYRAGGAGANVLTF	TGTGCCACCAGTGGGAACTATCGGGCAGGGGGCGCTGGGGCCAACGTCCTGACTTTC	TRBJ2-6	.	TRBV24-1	TRBD1
CASSLQTGGAYGYTF	TGTGCCAGCAGCCTCCAGACAGGGGGCGCCTATGGCTACACCTTC	TRBJ1-2	once	TRBV7-2	TRBD1
CASSYLGDGRGYTF	TGTGCCAGCAGTTACCTAGGGGACGGGAGAGGCTACACCTTC	TRBJ1-2	.	TRBV27	.
CASSGDRGSDTEAFF	TGCGCCAGCAGTGGGGACAGGGGCTCGGACACTGAAGCTTTCTTT	TRBJ1-1	.	TRBV10-2	TRBD1
CAHRQASSGNTIYF	TGTGCCCACCGACAGGCGAGCTCTGGAAACACCATATATTTT	TRBJ1-3	once	TRBV30	.
CASSLRLRATEAFF	TGTGCCAGCAGCTTGAGACTGCGGGCAACTGAAGCTTTCTTT	TRBJ1-1	.	TRBV7-9	.
CASTRTGSSYEQYF	TGTGCCAGCACCCGGACAGGTTCAAGCTACGAGCAGTACTTC	TRBJ2-7	.	TRBV6-5	TRBD1
CSVRTTGAHGYTF	TGCAGCGTGAGAACCACAGGGGCCCATGGCTACACCTTC	TRBJ1-2	.	TRBV29-1	TRBD1
CASSVNPDRGAGGYTF	TGTGCCAGCAGCGTAAATCCGGACAGGGGCGCAGGGGGCTACACCTTC	TRBJ1-2	.	TRBV9	TRBD1
CASSIGGGGVYGYTF	TGTGCCAGTAGTATTGGGGGAGGAGGAGTTTATGGCTACACCTTC	TRBJ1-2	.	TRBV19	.
CASSRGTSGGGYKNIQYF	TGCGCCAGCAGCCGCGGGACTAGCGGGGGGGGCTACAAAAACATTCAGTACTTC	TRBJ2-4	.	TRBV4-3	TRBD2
CASSVGDSGNTIYF	TGTGCCAGCAGCGTAGGCGACTCTGGAAACACCATATATTTT	TRBJ1-3	few	TRBV9	.
CATTKITLAGAQETQYF	TGTGCCACCACCAAGATCACACTAGCGGGGGCACAAGAGACCCAGTACTTC	TRBJ2-5	.	TRBV24-1	TRBD2
CASSPTAWGTGTTSQETQYF	TGTGCCAGCAGCCCCACGGCGTGGGGGACCGGGACTACATCTCAAGAGACCCAGTACTTC	TRBJ2-5	once	TRBV3-1/TRBV3-2	TRBD2
CASSRQDGGGPPSPLHF	TGCGCCAGCAGCCGACAAGATGGGGGGGGGCCCCCATCACCCCTCCACTTT	TRBJ1-6	.	TRBV4-3	.
CASSRGAPRTDTQYF	TGTGCCAGCAGCCGGGGGGCGCCCCGGACAGATACGCAGTATTTT	TRBJ2-3	once	TRBV11-1	.
CASTERAGGNQPQHF	TGTGCCAGTACCGAAAGGGCGGGAGGCAATCAGCCCCAGCATTTT	TRBJ1-5	once	TRBV19	.
CAWSVPLITPSTDTQYF	TGTGCCTGGAGTGTACCACTTATCACTCCTAGCACAGATACGCAGTATTTT	TRBJ2-3	.	TRBV30	.